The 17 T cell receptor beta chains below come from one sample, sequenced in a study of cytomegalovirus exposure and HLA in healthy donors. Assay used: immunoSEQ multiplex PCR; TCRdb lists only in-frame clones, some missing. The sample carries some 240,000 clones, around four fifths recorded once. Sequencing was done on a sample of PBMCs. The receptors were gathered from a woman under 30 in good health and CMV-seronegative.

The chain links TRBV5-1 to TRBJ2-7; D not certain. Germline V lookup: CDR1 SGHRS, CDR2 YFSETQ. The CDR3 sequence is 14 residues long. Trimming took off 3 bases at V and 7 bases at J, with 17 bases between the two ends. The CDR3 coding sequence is TGCGCCAGCAGCTCCCCGGAGTTCTTGAGGGAGCAGTACTTC. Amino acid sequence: CASSSPEFLREQYF. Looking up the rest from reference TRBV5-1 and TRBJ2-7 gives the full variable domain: KAGVTQTPRYLIKTRGQQVTLSCSPISGHRSVSWYQQTPGQGLQFLFEYFSETQRNKGNFPGRFSGRQFSNSRSEMNVSTLELGDSALYLCASSSPEFLREQYFGPGTRLTVT.

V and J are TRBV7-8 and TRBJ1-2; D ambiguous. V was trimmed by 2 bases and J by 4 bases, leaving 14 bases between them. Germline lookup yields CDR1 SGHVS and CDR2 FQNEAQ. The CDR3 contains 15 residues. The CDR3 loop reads CASSLTPPEPYGYTF. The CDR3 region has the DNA TGTGCCAGCAGCTTAACGCCCCCCGAACCCTATGGCTACACCTTC.

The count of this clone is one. CDR3 sequence: CASSVGTSPYNEQFF. CDR3 in DNA: TGTGCCAGCAGTGTAGGGACTAGTCCCTACAATGAGCAGTTCTTC. The chain is built from TRBV2 and TRBJ2-1; TRBD2 matches 8 bases. After removal of 4 bases from V and 2 bases from J, the junction contained 4 bases not matched to a gene. Germline V gene lookup returns CDR1 SNHLY and CDR2 FYNNEI. The CDR3 runs to 15 residues.

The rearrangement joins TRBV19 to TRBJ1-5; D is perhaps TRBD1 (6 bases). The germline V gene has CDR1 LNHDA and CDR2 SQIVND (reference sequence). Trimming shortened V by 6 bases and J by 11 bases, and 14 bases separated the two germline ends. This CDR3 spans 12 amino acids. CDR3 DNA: TGTGCCAGTAGGTCACAGGGCCAGGCCCAGCATTTT. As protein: CASRSQGQAQHF.

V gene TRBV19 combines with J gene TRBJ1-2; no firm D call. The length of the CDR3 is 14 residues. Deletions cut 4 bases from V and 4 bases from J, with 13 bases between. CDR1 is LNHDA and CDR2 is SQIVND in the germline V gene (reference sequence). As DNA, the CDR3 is TGTGCCAGTAGTAGTACGGGCTCCACCTATGGCTACACCTTC. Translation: CASSSTGSTYGYTF.

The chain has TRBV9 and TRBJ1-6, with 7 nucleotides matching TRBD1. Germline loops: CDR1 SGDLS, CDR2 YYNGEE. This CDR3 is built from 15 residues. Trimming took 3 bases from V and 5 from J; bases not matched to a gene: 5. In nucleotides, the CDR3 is TGTGCCAGCAGCGGTACAGGGGTTGATAATTCACCCCTCCACTTT. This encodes CASSGTGVDNSPLHF.

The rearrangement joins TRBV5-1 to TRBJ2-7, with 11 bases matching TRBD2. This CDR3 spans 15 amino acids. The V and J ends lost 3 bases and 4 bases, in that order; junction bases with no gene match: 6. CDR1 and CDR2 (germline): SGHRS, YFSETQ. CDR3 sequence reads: CASSSPTSGVYEQYF. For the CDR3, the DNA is TGCGCCAGCAGCTCTCCGACTAGCGGGGTATACGAGCAGTACTTC.

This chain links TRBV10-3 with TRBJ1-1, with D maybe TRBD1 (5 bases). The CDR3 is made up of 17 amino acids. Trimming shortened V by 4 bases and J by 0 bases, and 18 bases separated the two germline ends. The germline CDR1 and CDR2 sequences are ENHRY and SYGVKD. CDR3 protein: CAISGDHIYLMNTEAFF. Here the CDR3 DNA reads TGTGCCATCAGTGGGGACCATATCTACCTTATGAACACTGAAGCTTTCTTT.

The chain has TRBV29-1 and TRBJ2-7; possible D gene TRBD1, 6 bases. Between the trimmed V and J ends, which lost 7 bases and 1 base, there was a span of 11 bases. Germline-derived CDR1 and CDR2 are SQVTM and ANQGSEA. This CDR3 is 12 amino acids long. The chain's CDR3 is CSARQESYEQYF. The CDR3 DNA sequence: TGCAGCGCTAGACAGGAATCCTACGAGCAGTACTTC.

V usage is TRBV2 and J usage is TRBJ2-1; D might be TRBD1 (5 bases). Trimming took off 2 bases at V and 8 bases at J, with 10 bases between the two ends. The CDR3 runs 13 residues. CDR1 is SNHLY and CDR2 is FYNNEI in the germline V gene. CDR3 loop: CASSERQLDEQFF. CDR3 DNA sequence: TGTGCCAGCAGTGAACGACAGTTGGATGAGCAGTTCTTC.

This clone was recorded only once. CDR3 in DNA: TGTGCCTGGAGGGGACTAGCGGGAGGGCCGAGCTACGAGCAGTACTTC. This codes for CAWRGLAGGPSYEQYF. The chain couples TRBV30 to TRBJ2-7; 16 nucleotides line up with TRBD2. V shed 3 bases, J shed 3 bases, and the junction held 5 bases outside the gene matches. The CDR3 length is 16 residues. The germline V gene has CDR1 GTSNPN and CDR2 SVGIG (reference sequence).

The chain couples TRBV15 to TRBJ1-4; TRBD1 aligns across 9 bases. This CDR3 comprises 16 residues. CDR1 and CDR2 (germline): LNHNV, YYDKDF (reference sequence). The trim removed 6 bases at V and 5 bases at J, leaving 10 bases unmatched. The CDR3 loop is CATSPDRGRGNEKLFF. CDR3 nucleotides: TGTGCCACCAGTCCGGACAGGGGTAGGGGGAATGAAAAACTGTTTTTT.

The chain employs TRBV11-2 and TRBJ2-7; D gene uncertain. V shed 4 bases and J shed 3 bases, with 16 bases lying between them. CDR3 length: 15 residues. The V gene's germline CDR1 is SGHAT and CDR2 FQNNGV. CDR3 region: CASSSRPSGNYEQYF. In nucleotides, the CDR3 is TGTGCCAGCAGCTCCCGCCCGTCGGGCAACTACGAGCAGTACTTC.

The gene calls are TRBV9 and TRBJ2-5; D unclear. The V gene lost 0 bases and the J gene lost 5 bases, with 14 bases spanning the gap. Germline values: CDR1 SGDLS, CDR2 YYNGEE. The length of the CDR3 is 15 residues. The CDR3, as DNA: TGTGCCAGCAGCGTAGGGGGAAGTCTAGGTGAGACCCAGTACTTC. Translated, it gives CASSVGGSLGETQYF.

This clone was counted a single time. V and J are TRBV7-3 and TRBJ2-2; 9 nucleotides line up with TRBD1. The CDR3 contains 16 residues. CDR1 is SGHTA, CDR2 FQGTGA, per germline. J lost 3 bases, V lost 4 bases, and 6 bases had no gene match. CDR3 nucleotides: TGTGCCAGCAGCTACCCGGGACAGGGACACACCGGGGAGCTGTTTTTT. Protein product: CASSYPGQGHTGELFF.

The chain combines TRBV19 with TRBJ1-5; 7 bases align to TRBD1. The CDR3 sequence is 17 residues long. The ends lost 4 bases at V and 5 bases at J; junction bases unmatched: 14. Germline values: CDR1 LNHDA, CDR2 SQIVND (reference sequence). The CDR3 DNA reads TGTGCCAGTAGTACTAGACAGGGCTTAATAGGATATCAGCCCCAGCATTTT. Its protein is CASSTRQGLIGYQPQHF.

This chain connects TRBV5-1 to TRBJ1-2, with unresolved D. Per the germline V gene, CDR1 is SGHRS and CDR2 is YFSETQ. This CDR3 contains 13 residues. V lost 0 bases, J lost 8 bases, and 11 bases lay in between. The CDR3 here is CASSLVGLSGYTF. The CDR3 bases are TGCGCCAGCAGCTTGGTCGGGTTGAGCGGCTACACCTTC.